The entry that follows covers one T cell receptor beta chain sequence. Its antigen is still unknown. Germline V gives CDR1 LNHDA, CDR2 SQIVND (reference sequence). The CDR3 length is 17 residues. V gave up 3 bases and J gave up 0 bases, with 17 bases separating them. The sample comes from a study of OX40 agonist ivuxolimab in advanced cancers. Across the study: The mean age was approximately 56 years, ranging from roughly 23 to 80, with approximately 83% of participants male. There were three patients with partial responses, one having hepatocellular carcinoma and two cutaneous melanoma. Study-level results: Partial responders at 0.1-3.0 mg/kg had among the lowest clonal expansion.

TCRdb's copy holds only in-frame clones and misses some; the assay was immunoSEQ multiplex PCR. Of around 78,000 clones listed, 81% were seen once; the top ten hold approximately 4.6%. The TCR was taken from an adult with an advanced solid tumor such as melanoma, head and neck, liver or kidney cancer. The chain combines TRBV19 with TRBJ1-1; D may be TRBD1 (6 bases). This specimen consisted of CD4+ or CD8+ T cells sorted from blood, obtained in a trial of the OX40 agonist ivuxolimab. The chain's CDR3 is CASSIAGQRLLNTEAFF. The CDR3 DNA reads TGTGCCAGTAGTATTGCTGGACAGAGACTATTGAACACTGAAGCTTTCTTT.